The rows below give T cell receptor beta chains drawn from one sample of a study of T-cell memory formation after mild COVID-19. TCRdb ran MiXCR on the 5' RACE reads and lists one entry per CDR3 protein. The table has approximately 150,000 distinct CDR3 sequences, 10% to 15% seen once. Source material: PBMCs or a T cell subset sorted from them (not recorded which). The receptors stem from a man between 18 and 35 years old who had mild COVID-19 (a few samples of this study predate the infection). Cell type and time point are not known. The CDR3 runs from the conserved cysteine through the conserved F or W. The order of the fields is J gene, D gene, clone size, V gene, CDR3 protein, CDR3 DNA. The D gene is left open where the match is weak. Rows give clone size only sometimes, using once, few, many, or a class for an expanded clone.

j_gene: TRBJ1-2
d_gene: -
abundance: few
v_gene: TRBV29-1
CDR3aa: CSVDKGGRYGYTF
CDR3nt: TGCAGCGTTGATAAAGGGGGTCGATATGGCTACACCTTC

j_gene: TRBJ1-1
d_gene: -
abundance: many
v_gene: TRBV7-9
CDR3aa: CASSPGTPGTEAFF
CDR3nt: TGTGCCAGCAGCCCAGGGACCCCGGGCACTGAAGCTTTCTTT

j_gene: TRBJ1-2
d_gene: -
abundance: -
v_gene: TRBV7-2
CDR3aa: CASSLWGDNYGYTF
CDR3nt: TGTGCCAGCAGCCTATGGGGGGACAACTATGGCTACACCTTC

j_gene: TRBJ1-4
d_gene: TRBD1
abundance: -
v_gene: TRBV28
CDR3aa: CASSIDRGSAKLFF
CDR3nt: TGTGCCAGCAGTATCGACAGGGGATCAGCCAAACTGTTTTTT

j_gene: TRBJ1-2
d_gene: TRBD1
abundance: -
v_gene: TRBV5-1
CDR3aa: CASSPVPGQGGHGYTF
CDR3nt: TGCGCCAGCAGCCCGGTCCCGGGACAGGGAGGGCATGGCTACACCTTC

j_gene: TRBJ2-5
d_gene: -
abundance: many
v_gene: TRBV6-2/TRBV6-3
CDR3aa: CASSRRGETQYF
CDR3nt: TGTGCCAGCAGTCGCCGCGGGGAGACCCAGTACTTC

j_gene: TRBJ1-5
d_gene: -
abundance: -
v_gene: TRBV16
CDR3aa: CASSQNLRNTNQPQHF
CDR3nt: TGTGCCAGCAGCCAAAACCTTCGGAACACCAATCAGCCCCAGCATTTT

j_gene: TRBJ1-2
d_gene: TRBD1
abundance: few
v_gene: TRBV7-6
CDR3aa: CASGSGTGGEGYTF
CDR3nt: TGTGCCAGCGGCTCTGGGACAGGGGGCGAGGGCTACACCTTC

j_gene: TRBJ2-4
d_gene: -
abundance: -
v_gene: TRBV5-1
CDR3aa: CASSLEGGKNIQYF
CDR3nt: TGCGCCAGCAGCCTAGAGGGGGGCAAAAACATTCAGTACTTC

j_gene: TRBJ2-3
d_gene: TRBD1
abundance: -
v_gene: TRBV12-3/TRBV12-4
CDR3aa: CASSLGGTGAMDTQYF
CDR3nt: TGTGCCAGCAGTTTGGGGGGGACAGGGGCCATGGATACGCAGTATTTT

j_gene: TRBJ2-5
d_gene: TRBD2
abundance: -
v_gene: TRBV18
CDR3aa: CASSPSGGSRETQYF
CDR3nt: TGTGCCAGCTCACCGAGCGGGGGGTCGAGAGAGACCCAGTACTTC

j_gene: TRBJ2-7
d_gene: TRBD1
abundance: few
v_gene: TRBV3-1
CDR3aa: CASSPPTGTGNYEQYF
CDR3nt: TGTGCCAGCAGCCCACCCACCGGGACAGGGAACTACGAGCAGTACTTC

j_gene: TRBJ2-1
d_gene: -
abundance: -
v_gene: TRBV20-1
CDR3aa: CSASPIRRSYNEQFF
CDR3nt: TGCAGTGCTAGTCCGATCCGCCGGTCCTACAATGAGCAGTTCTTC

j_gene: TRBJ1-2
d_gene: -
abundance: -
v_gene: TRBV7-2
CDR3aa: CASSLGQANVGGYTF
CDR3nt: TGTGCCAGCAGCTTAGGACAGGCTAACGTAGGGGGCTACACCTTC

j_gene: TRBJ2-2
d_gene: -
abundance: few
v_gene: TRBV2
CDR3aa: CASGPRRVGQGAGELFF
CDR3nt: TGTGCCAGCGGGCCGAGACGTGTTGGTCAAGGCGCCGGGGAGCTGTTTTTT

j_gene: TRBJ2-3
d_gene: -
abundance: few
v_gene: TRBV9
CDR3aa: CASSPQGAPSPADTQYF
CDR3nt: TGTGCCAGCAGCCCGCAAGGGGCCCCGAGTCCAGCAGATACGCAGTATTTT

j_gene: TRBJ2-3
d_gene: -
abundance: few
v_gene: TRBV21-1
CDR3aa: CASSSHGTEQYF
CDR3nt: TGTGCCAGCAGCTCCCACGGGACGGAGCAGTATTTT

j_gene: TRBJ2-7
d_gene: -
abundance: -
v_gene: TRBV4-1
CDR3aa: CASSQKALGASSYEQYF
CDR3nt: TGCGCCAGCAGCCAAAAGGCCCTCGGGGCTAGCTCCTACGAGCAGTACTTC

j_gene: TRBJ2-5
d_gene: -
abundance: many
v_gene: TRBV7-9
CDR3aa: CASSFVRETQYF
CDR3nt: TGTGCCAGCAGCTTTGTACGGGAGACCCAGTACTTC

j_gene: TRBJ1-2
d_gene: -
abundance: -
v_gene: TRBV6-5
CDR3aa: CASSYGRGYTF
CDR3nt: TGTGCCAGCAGTTACGGGAGGGGCTACACCTTC

j_gene: TRBJ1-5
d_gene: -
abundance: -
v_gene: TRBV2
CDR3aa: CASSENVSFRPQHF
CDR3nt: TGTGCCAGCAGTGAAAATGTGAGCTTCCGGCCCCAGCATTTT

j_gene: TRBJ2-3
d_gene: TRBD2
abundance: -
v_gene: TRBV18
CDR3aa: CASSHIAGSTDTQYF
CDR3nt: TGTGCCAGCTCACATATAGCGGGGAGTACAGATACGCAGTATTTT

j_gene: TRBJ1-1
d_gene: -
abundance: -
v_gene: TRBV6-6
CDR3aa: CATFLATEAFF
CDR3nt: TGTGCCACCTTTCTTGCGACTGAAGCTTTCTTT

j_gene: TRBJ2-1
d_gene: -
abundance: -
v_gene: TRBV7-2
CDR3aa: CASRRTYYNEQFF
CDR3nt: TGTGCCAGCCGGCGGACGTACTACAATGAGCAGTTCTTC

j_gene: TRBJ2-7
d_gene: -
abundance: few
v_gene: TRBV20-1
CDR3aa: CSASAPALSYEQYF
CDR3nt: TGCAGTGCTAGTGCGCCAGCCCTATCCTACGAGCAGTACTTC

j_gene: TRBJ1-5
d_gene: -
abundance: few
v_gene: TRBV3-1
CDR3aa: CASSQEGWNQPQHF
CDR3nt: TGTGCCAGCAGCCAAGAAGGATGGAATCAGCCCCAGCATTTT

j_gene: TRBJ1-4
d_gene: -
abundance: -
v_gene: TRBV6-2/TRBV6-3
CDR3aa: CASSLQLGVEKLFF
CDR3nt: TGTGCCAGCAGCCTCCAACTCGGTGTTGAAAAACTGTTTTTT

j_gene: TRBJ2-1
d_gene: -
abundance: -
v_gene: TRBV6-2/TRBV6-3
CDR3aa: CASSLRQDNEQFF
CDR3nt: TGTGCCAGCAGTTTAAGACAGGACAATGAGCAGTTCTTC

j_gene: TRBJ1-5
d_gene: TRBD1
abundance: many
v_gene: TRBV24-1
CDR3aa: CATSGTGVGNQPQHF
CDR3nt: TGTGCCACCAGTGGGACAGGCGTCGGCAATCAGCCCCAGCATTTT

j_gene: TRBJ2-1
d_gene: -
abundance: few
v_gene: TRBV6-2/TRBV6-3
CDR3aa: CATQLQNRDGAYNEQFF
CDR3nt: TGTGCCACCCAACTTCAGAACCGGGACGGTGCGTACAATGAGCAGTTCTTC

j_gene: TRBJ2-1
d_gene: -
abundance: many
v_gene: TRBV3-1
CDR3aa: CASSRPTGGRNEQFF
CDR3nt: TGTGCCAGCAGCCGCCCAACTGGGGGGCGCAATGAGCAGTTCTTC

j_gene: TRBJ2-2
d_gene: -
abundance: many
v_gene: TRBV7-2
CDR3aa: CASSLRANTGELFF
CDR3nt: TGTGCCAGCAGCTTAAGGGCGAACACCGGGGAGCTGTTTTTT

j_gene: TRBJ1-4
d_gene: -
abundance: few
v_gene: TRBV4-2
CDR3aa: CASSQDGRLNEKLFF
CDR3nt: TGTGCCAGCAGCCAAGACGGCAGGCTGAATGAAAAACTGTTTTTT

j_gene: TRBJ2-3
d_gene: -
abundance: few
v_gene: TRBV18
CDR3aa: CASSRIDTDTQYF
CDR3nt: TGTGCCAGCTCACGCATTGACACAGATACGCAGTATTTT

j_gene: TRBJ1-1
d_gene: -
abundance: many
v_gene: TRBV7-6
CDR3aa: CASSSKPSGQQNTEAFF
CDR3nt: TGTGCCAGCAGCTCAAAACCGTCAGGACAGCAAAACACTGAAGCTTTCTTT

j_gene: TRBJ1-2
d_gene: -
abundance: -
v_gene: TRBV3-1
CDR3aa: CASSRDGENYGYTF
CDR3nt: TGTGCCAGCAGCCGGGACGGGGAGAACTATGGCTACACCTTC

j_gene: TRBJ2-1
d_gene: TRBD2
abundance: -
v_gene: TRBV20-1
CDR3aa: CSAVPLAGGIYEQFF
CDR3nt: TGCAGTGCCGTGCCCTTAGCGGGGGGGATATATGAGCAGTTCTTC

j_gene: TRBJ2-3
d_gene: TRBD2
abundance: -
v_gene: TRBV9
CDR3aa: CASSLRLAGATDTQYF
CDR3nt: TGTGCCAGCAGCTTGAGACTAGCGGGGGCCACAGATACGCAGTATTTT

j_gene: TRBJ2-1
d_gene: -
abundance: -
v_gene: TRBV4-2
CDR3aa: CASGLALSYNEQFF
CDR3nt: TGTGCCAGCGGGCTAGCTCTCTCCTACAATGAGCAGTTCTTC

j_gene: TRBJ1-5
d_gene: TRBD1
abundance: few
v_gene: TRBV7-2
CDR3aa: CASSRAGQGEFQPQHF
CDR3nt: TGTGCCAGCAGCCGAGCCGGACAGGGTGAATTTCAGCCCCAGCATTTT

j_gene: TRBJ2-5
d_gene: -
abundance: few
v_gene: TRBV7-9
CDR3aa: CASSPQLGTSQTQYF
CDR3nt: TGTGCCAGCAGCCCACAACTAGGAACAAGTCAGACCCAGTACTTC

j_gene: TRBJ1-5
d_gene: -
abundance: -
v_gene: TRBV11-2
CDR3aa: CASSLSEDQPQHF
CDR3nt: TGTGCCAGCAGCTTGTCGGAGGATCAGCCCCAGCATTTT

j_gene: TRBJ2-1
d_gene: -
abundance: few
v_gene: TRBV5-4
CDR3aa: CASSSPRDEQFF
CDR3nt: TGTGCCAGCAGCTCCCCCAGGGATGAGCAGTTCTTC

j_gene: TRBJ1-4
d_gene: -
abundance: -
v_gene: TRBV15
CDR3aa: CATSRGPEKLFF
CDR3nt: TGTGCCACCAGCAGAGGTCCTGAAAAACTGTTTTTT

j_gene: TRBJ2-2
d_gene: -
abundance: -
v_gene: TRBV5-5
CDR3aa: CASSPRSTGELFF
CDR3nt: TGTGCCAGCAGCCCGCGATCCACCGGGGAGCTGTTTTTT

j_gene: TRBJ2-5
d_gene: TRBD2
abundance: few
v_gene: TRBV7-8
CDR3aa: CASSPTRLAVQETQYF
CDR3nt: TGTGCCAGCAGCCCCACGCGGCTAGCGGTCCAAGAGACCCAGTACTTC

j_gene: TRBJ1-1
d_gene: -
abundance: -
v_gene: TRBV20-1
CDR3aa: CSAPNTFSKNEAFF
CDR3nt: TGCAGTGCTCCAAACACATTTAGCAAAAATGAAGCTTTCTTT

j_gene: TRBJ1-4
d_gene: -
abundance: -
v_gene: TRBV20-1
CDR3aa: CSASEGHSTNEKLFF
CDR3nt: TGCAGTGCTAGTGAGGGGCACTCGACTAATGAAAAACTGTTTTTT

j_gene: TRBJ2-7
d_gene: TRBD1
abundance: -
v_gene: TRBV7-2
CDR3aa: CASSTDRGGYEQYF
CDR3nt: TGTGCCAGCAGCACGGACAGGGGGGGCTACGAGCAGTACTTC

j_gene: TRBJ2-2
d_gene: -
abundance: -
v_gene: TRBV7-3
CDR3aa: CASSRTGIETGELFF
CDR3nt: TGTGCCAGCAGCCGAACAGGGATAGAGACCGGGGAGCTGTTTTTT

j_gene: TRBJ1-1
d_gene: -
abundance: many
v_gene: TRBV11-2
CDR3aa: CASSLGRNTEAFF
CDR3nt: TGTGCCAGCAGCTTAGGCAGGAACACTGAAGCTTTCTTT

j_gene: TRBJ1-2
d_gene: -
abundance: few
v_gene: TRBV4-2
CDR3aa: CASSQVSGGAVGYGYTF
CDR3nt: TGTGCCAGCAGCCAAGTTTCTGGGGGGGCGGTTGGCTATGGCTACACCTTC

j_gene: TRBJ1-6
d_gene: -
abundance: -
v_gene: TRBV7-2
CDR3aa: CASSLEIVQTSPLHF
CDR3nt: TGTGCCAGCAGCTTAGAAATAGTCCAGACTTCACCCCTCCACTTT

j_gene: TRBJ1-1
d_gene: -
abundance: -
v_gene: TRBV5-1
CDR3aa: CASSSDSHTEAFF
CDR3nt: TGCGCCAGCAGCTCGGACAGCCACACTGAAGCTTTCTTT

j_gene: TRBJ2-2
d_gene: TRBD1
abundance: -
v_gene: TRBV5-1
CDR3aa: CATRDPTGDTGELFF
CDR3nt: TGCGCCACCCGGGACCCGACAGGGGACACCGGGGAGCTGTTTTTT

j_gene: TRBJ2-2
d_gene: TRBD2
abundance: -
v_gene: TRBV20-1
CDR3aa: CSAIGSGGPNTGELFF
CDR3nt: TGCAGTGCTATCGGTTCGGGGGGACCGAACACCGGGGAGCTGTTTTTT

j_gene: TRBJ2-1
d_gene: -
abundance: few
v_gene: TRBV5-1
CDR3aa: CASSERFSSYNEQFF
CDR3nt: TGCGCCAGCAGTGAAAGGTTCTCCTCCTACAATGAGCAGTTCTTC

j_gene: TRBJ1-1
d_gene: TRBD1
abundance: few
v_gene: TRBV6-5
CDR3aa: CASGNRGRRHPNTEAFF
CDR3nt: TGTGCCAGCGGAAACAGGGGAAGGAGGCACCCGAACACTGAAGCTTTCTTT

j_gene: TRBJ2-7
d_gene: -
abundance: -
v_gene: TRBV15
CDR3aa: CATSTQQGYEQYF
CDR3nt: TGTGCCACCAGCACCCAACAGGGTTACGAGCAGTACTTC

j_gene: TRBJ2-3
d_gene: -
abundance: -
v_gene: TRBV20-1
CDR3aa: CSAGTVGAGTDTQYF
CDR3nt: TGCAGTGCTGGGACGGTCGGGGCGGGCACAGATACGCAGTATTTT